This T cell receptor (beta chain) was found in a study of T cells expressing NK-cell markers. Study findings and constraints: The study found dominant NKG2C+ clonotypes at about 1.0-7.0% of CD8+ T cells in 5 or 6 donors. For a handful of donors, these clonotypes were likewise the leading ones in the CD3+CD56-NKG2C+ fraction. The HCMV specificity of the expanded NKG2C+ T cell clones stayed unresolved.

As the method of synthesis, 5'RACE template switching with UMIs yielded TCR beta cDNA. TCRdb processed the 5' RACE reads again and assigns one entry to each CDR3 protein, with no DNA. This repertoire comprises fewer than 400,000 distinct CDR3 sequences; its ten largest clones make up roughly a tenth. Details on this clonotype: Its target is unknown.

This TCR derives from a woman aged 50 to 60 in good health. Sequenced input: blood T cells: a sorted CD56 or NKG2C T cell subset, CD4+ or CD8+ T cells, or bulk PBMC T cells (not recorded which).

CDR3 protein: CATSDLAVGIQYF. The genes are TRBV24-1 and TRBJ2-4. Germline V lookup: CDR1 KGHDR, CDR2 SFDVKD. CDR3 length equals 13 residues.